The source of this T cell receptor beta chain is a study of technical replicates of blood from a few donors. Profiled with immunoSEQ multiplex PCR; TCRdb holds only in-frame clones, not every one. This table has about 69,000 clones, approximately 88% appearing once. V trimming: 1 base; J trimming: 1 base; junction bases outside the gene matches: 9. The germline V gene has CDR1 SEHNR and CDR2 FQNEAQ (reference sequence). There are 19 residues in the CDR3. The source of this sequence is a human donor in good health. Some clones in this sample may be carry-over from other donors' samples. Sequencing was performed on PBMCs. The chain employs TRBV7-9 and TRBJ2-2, with TRBD2 identical over 10 bases. As DNA, the CDR3 is TGTGCCAGCAGCTTAGTTCTAGCGGGAGTTGGGGTGAACACCGGGGAGCTGTTTTTT. Translating gives CASSLVLAGVGVNTGELFF.